One T cell receptor beta chain is described in this entry. The sample comes from a study of technical replicates of blood from several donors. TCRdb keeps only in-frame clones here, not all; method: immunoSEQ multiplex PCR. Here the sample spans approximately 80,000 clones, 70% to 90% being singletons. This CDR3 is built from 14 residues. Trimming cost V 3 bases and J 0 bases, with 8 bases left between them. The germline gives CDR1 MNHEY, CDR2 SMNVEV (reference sequence). The TCR originated in a human donor in good health. The specimen sequenced was T cells isolated from PBMCs. J is TRBJ1-2 and V is TRBV27; D is unclear. CDR3 bases: TGTGCCAGCAGTTTCACGACAACTAACTATGGCTACACCTTC. Protein sequence: CASSFTTTNYGYTF.